This is a list of T cell receptor beta chains from one sample in a study of cytomegalovirus exposure and HLA in healthy donors. Only in-frame clones appear in the TCRdb table, and some are missing; sequencing was by immunoSEQ multiplex PCR. The table includes 160,000 or so clones, more than 65% detected once. The source material was PBMCs. The receptors shown here come from a woman aged 50 to 65 in good health and CMV-seronegative. Both conserved end residues are part of each CDR3.

>14|TRBV5-4|TRBJ2-5
CASRTLAAVETQYF
>15|TRBV15|TRBJ1-5
CATSREGRANQPQHF
>16|TRBV9|TRBJ2-1
CASSVGVGVPYNEQFF
>17|TRBV7-2|TRBJ2-7
CASSPRPGTRASYEQYF
>16|TRBV4-3|TRBJ1-6
CASSQGTGGYNSPLHF
>17|TRBV7-9|TRBJ2-5
CASRLSGLADFEETQYF
>17|TRBV18|TRBJ1-3
CASSRRAGNFSGNTIYF
>15|TRBV28|TRBJ1-2
CASSTTGFGNYGYTF
>16|TRBV5-1|TRBJ2-7
CASSRTPGTVSYEQYF
>13|TRBV5-6|TRBJ1-4
CASKGWSNEKLFF
>16|TRBV7-8|TRBJ2-7
CASSLADRPPGYEQYF
>14|TRBV5-6|TRBJ1-2
CASSFGAEHYGYTF
>14|TRBV10-2|TRBJ2-1
CASSGLPAYNEQFF
>13|TRBV2|TRBJ2-1
CASSSGEWDEQFF
>16|TRBV4-3|TRBJ2-3
CASSQRLAGVTDTQYF
>14|TRBV27|TRBJ1-1
CASSNGGGGTEAFF
>16|TRBV28|TRBJ2-3
CASSFVLAGETDTQYF
>16|TRBV5-6|TRBJ2-4
CASSLGTSSTKNIQYF
>16|TRBV9|TRBJ1-3
CASSVATASSGNTIYF
>15|TRBV18|TRBJ2-1
CASSPSGGSYNEQFF
>14|TRBV6-4|TRBJ2-5
CASSPTGSQETQYF
>14|TRBV5-4|TRBJ2-5
CASSLIRGSETQYF
>15|TRBV28|TRBJ1-5
CASRASGGSNQPQHF
>15|TRBV4-3|TRBJ2-5
CASSQGQRTEETQYF
>16|TRBV19|TRBJ2-5
CASSLGQTVVQETQYF
>14|TRBV6-6|TRBJ2-7
CASSSGTGGYEQYF
>14|TRBV7-2|TRBJ1-4
CASSFDRASEKLFF